Each of the 18 T cell receptor beta chains below was sequenced from the same sample in a study of shared clonotypes between healthy human individuals (TCRdb year 2020). CD8 naive samples were obtained by positive selection for CCR7 among CD45RO-negative cells, yielding a CD45RA+CCR7+ population from which TemRA cells were excluded. Libraries were prepared through the immunoSEQ multiplex PCR assay. Drawn from immuneACCESS, this table holds only the in-frame rearrangements with V and J called that TCRdb kept. Clones are partly lost; checked studies trace under half to an unresolved V gene and leave the rest unexplained. For this sample there are about 2.1 million clones; about 92% appear just once. The ten largest account for 1.5% to 2% of the sample. Material for sequencing was naive CD8+ T cells from PBMCs. The cell subset or site label, read with the paper, signifies: CD45RA+CCR7+. The receptors originated from a man between 18 and 29 years old in good health. Some clones in this sample may be carry-over from other donors' samples.

The V gene is TRBV19, the J gene TRBJ2-7; TRBD1 aligns across 9 bases. CDR1 is LNHDA, CDR2 SQIVND, per germline (reference sequence). The CDR3 length is 14 residues. V dropped 6 bases and J dropped 3; count of bases not matched to a gene: 6. The CDR3 nucleotides are TGTGCCAGTAGCTCGGGACAGGGTCGCTACGAGCAGTACTTC. Its translation is CASSSGQGRYEQYF.

The gene calls are TRBV10-3 and TRBJ2-7; a possible D gene is TRBD2 (6 bases). The V gene's germline CDR1 is ENHRY and CDR2 SYGVKD. The CDR3 has 16 residues. Trimming left V 2 bases short and J 0 bases short, with 14 bases between. CDR3 sequence (DNA): TGTGCCATCAGTGAGGGGGGAGGCGGAATCTCCTACGAGCAGTACTTC. Its translation is CAISEGGGGISYEQYF.

In DNA form, the CDR3 reads TGTGCCTGGAGTTTTATAGGGGAGAGCTCCTACGAGCAGTACTTC. As protein: CAWSFIGESSYEQYF. V and J are TRBV30 and TRBJ2-7; TRBD1 or TRBD2 may be the D gene (5 bases each). Germline V gives CDR1 GTSNPN, CDR2 SVGIG (reference sequence). This CDR3 is built from 15 residues. The V gene lost 2 bases and the J gene lost 0 bases, with 14 bases spanning the gap. The variable domain in full, with the rest retrieved from reference TRBV30 and TRBJ2-7, is SQTIHQWPATLVQPVGSPLSLECTVEGTSNPNLYWYRQAAGRGLQLLFYSVGIGQISSEVPQNLSASRPQDRQFILSSKKLLLSDSGFYLCAWSFIGESSYEQYFGPGTRLTVT.

The CDR3 loop reads CASSPRDRATYEQYF. The DNA for the CDR3 is TGTGCCAGCTCACCACGGGACAGGGCCACCTACGAGCAGTACTTC. V usage is TRBV18 and J usage is TRBJ2-7; 9 bases agree with TRBD1. Germline CDR1 reads KGHSH; CDR2 reads LQKENI. This CDR3 is built from 15 residues. With V trimmed by 1 base and J by 2 bases, 3 bases remained unmatched. Together with reference TRBV18 and TRBJ2-7, the CDR3 gives the full variable domain: NAGVMQNPRHLVRRRGQEARLRCSPMKGHSHVYWYRQLPEEGLKFMVYLQKENIIDESGMPKERFSAEFPKEGPSILRIQQVVRGDSAAYFCASSPRDRATYEQYFGPGTRLTVT.

This chain connects TRBV5-6 to TRBJ2-1; 8 bases fit TRBD1. Germline values: CDR1 SGHDT, CDR2 YYEEEE. The CDR3 loop spans 16 amino acids. J lost 8 bases, V lost 4 bases, and 14 bases had no gene match. The CDR3 is CASSTHRGSKADEQFF. DNA for the CDR3: TGTGCCAGCAGCACCCACAGGGGGAGTAAGGCCGATGAGCAGTTCTTC.

The CDR3 here is CASSLRAGGDYEQYF. Written as DNA, the CDR3 is TGCGCCAGCAGCCTCCGAGCGGGAGGTGACTACGAGCAGTACTTC. The chain has TRBV4-1 and TRBJ2-7; TRBD2 agrees at 9 bases. Germline assignment: CDR1 MGHRA and CDR2 YSYEKL. Trimming cost V 4 bases and J 3 bases; bases outside gene matches: 7. The CDR3 totals 15 residues.

This rearrangement joins TRBV5-6 to TRBJ1-2; TRBD1 might be the D (6 bases). Trimming took off 3 bases at V and 6 bases at J, with 18 bases between the two ends. CDR3 length: 15 amino acids. Germline CDR1 is SGHDT and CDR2 is YYEEEE. The chain's CDR3 is CASSWGAGASDGYTF. In DNA, the CDR3 is TGTGCCAGCAGCTGGGGTGCGGGGGCTTCGGATGGCTACACCTTC.

The rearrangement uses TRBV7-6 and TRBJ2-1, with a tentative D call TRBD1 (6 bases). The ends were cut back, 0 bases at V and 12 bases at J, with 12 bases in the middle. Germline-derived CDR1 and CDR2 are SGHVS and FNYEAQ. The CDR3 covers 13 residues. The DNA of the CDR3 is TGTGCCAGCAGCTTAGCGGGGGCTCAGGGGCAGTTCTTC. This sequence encodes CASSLAGAQGQFF.

To note about this clone: This sample also contains other DNA sequences that code for the same CDR3. This rearrangement joins TRBV6-1 to TRBJ2-7, with TRBD1 matching over 9 bases. The CDR3 extends over 14 amino acids. In germline, CDR1 is MNHNS, CDR2 SASEGT. V shed 4 bases and J 3 bases; nucleotides not matched to a gene: 4. As DNA, the CDR3 is TGTGCCAGCAGTGCCGGACAGGGGAGCTACGAGCAGTACTTC. It codes for CASSAGQGSYEQYF.

The J gene is TRBJ1-1, the V gene TRBV19; the match to TRBD1 covers 7 bases. The CDR3 is made up of 19 amino acids. Germline V gives CDR1 LNHDA, CDR2 SQIVND (reference sequence). V shed 5 bases and J 2 bases; nucleotides not matched to a gene: 20. CDR3 sequence reads: CASSYLKTGIGRSNTEAFF. CDR3 bases: TGTGCCAGTAGTTACCTCAAGACAGGGATTGGGAGATCCAACACTGAAGCTTTCTTT. Full variable domain (rest looked up from reference TRBV19 and TRBJ1-1): DGGITQSPKYLFRKEGQNVTLSCEQNLNHDAMYWYRQDPGQGLRLIYYSQIVNDFQKGDIAEGYSVSREKKESFPLTVTSAQKNPTAFYLCASSYLKTGIGRSNTEAFFGQGTRLTVV.

The chain recombines TRBV7-8 with TRBJ1-1, with TRBD1 as a possible D gene (6 bases). Deletions cut 2 bases from V and 4 bases from J, with 11 bases between. The CDR3 contains 14 residues. Per the germline V gene, CDR1 is SGHVS and CDR2 is FQNEAQ. As DNA, the CDR3 is TGTGCCAGCAGCTTATACAGGGTAGGCACTGAAGCTTTCTTT. Protein product: CASSLYRVGTEAFF.

DNA of the CDR3: TGCAGCGGTCGGGACGGCGGGACCCAGTACTTC. Residues: CSGRDGGTQYF. J is TRBJ2-5 and V is TRBV29-1; perhaps D is TRBD1 or TRBD2 (5 bases each). The CDR3 has 11 amino acids. Germline CDR1 and CDR2: SQVTM and ANQGSEA. Trimming cost V 7 bases and J 7 bases, with 13 bases left between them.

This clone was seen just once. The chain links TRBV11-3 to TRBJ2-1, with D unresolved. The CDR3 extends over 14 amino acids. CDR1 is SGHNT, CDR2 YENEEA, per germline. Trimming took off 3 bases at V and 6 bases at J, with 12 bases between the two ends. The CDR3 DNA follows: TGTGCCAGCAGCTTGTACCCCAAGGGCAATGAGCAGTTCTTC. Translated: CASSLYPKGNEQFF. The entire variable domain, with the rest obtained from reference TRBV11-3 and TRBJ2-1, is as follows: EAGVVQSPRYKIIEKKQPVAFWCNPISGHNTLYWYLQNLGQGPELLIRYENEEAVDDSQLPKDRFSAERLKGVDSTLKIQPAELGDSAVYLCASSLYPKGNEQFFGPGTRLTVL.

CDR3 sequence reads: CASAPRVGQPQHF. In nucleotides, the CDR3 is TGTGCCAGCGCACCCAGGGTGGGGCAGCCCCAGCATTTT. V usage is TRBV27 and J usage is TRBJ1-5; a possible D gene is TRBD1 (5 bases). The V end was cut by 8 bases, the J end by 7 bases, with 15 bases between. CDR3 length: 13 residues. Germline CDR1 MNHEY, CDR2 SMNVEV (reference sequence).

The chain joins TRBV9 to TRBJ2-2; D not certain. The CDR3 length is 14 residues. V lost 7 bases and J lost 6, with 16 bases in between. Germline V gene lookup returns CDR1 SGDLS and CDR2 YYNGEE. DNA for the CDR3: TGTGCCAGCGTAGCTGACGGGCCGGCCGGGGAGCTGTTTTTT. As protein: CASVADGPAGELFF.

The V call is TRBV7-8, the J call TRBJ2-2, with D perhaps assigned TRBD1 or TRBD2 (7 bases each). Germline-derived CDR1 and CDR2 are SGHVS and FQNEAQ. V dropped 11 bases and J dropped 2 bases, with 24 bases sitting between them. The CDR3 is 17 amino acids. CDR3 bases: TGTGCCGCGCAGCAGGGGGGCGGGAGACCTAACACCGGGGAGCTGTTTTTT. It is translated as CAAQQGGGRPNTGELFF. The complete variable domain, with remaining parts taken from reference TRBV7-8 and TRBJ2-2, reads GAGVSQSPRYKVAKRGQDVALRCDPISGHVSLFWYQQALGQGPEFLTYFQNEAQLDKSGLPSDRFFAERPEGSVSTLKIQRTQQEDSAVYLCAAQQGGGRPNTGELFFGEGSRLTVL.

The rearrangement joins TRBV5-4 to TRBJ2-7, with D perhaps TRBD1 (5 bases). V was pared by 2 bases and J by 6 bases, with 12 bases between. This CDR3 has 13 residues. In germline, CDR1 is SGHNT, CDR2 YYREEE (reference sequence). CDR3 residues: CASSFYRSGEQYF. CDR3 DNA: TGTGCCAGCAGCTTTTACAGGTCGGGCGAGCAGTACTTC. Filled out from reference TRBV5-4 and TRBJ2-7, the complete variable domain reads ETGVTQSPTHLIKTRGQQVTLRCSSQSGHNTVSWYQQALGQGPQFIFQYYREEENGRGNFPPRFSGLQFPNYSSELNVNALELDDSALYLCASSFYRSGEQYFGPGTRLTVT.

The CDR3 is CASSSPIDRASSGNTIYF. CDR3 bases: TGTGCCAGCAGCTCCCCAATCGACAGGGCCAGCTCTGGAAACACCATATATTTT. The chain recombines TRBV13 with TRBJ1-3; 7 bases map to TRBD1. V dropped 4 bases and J dropped 0; count of bases not matched to a gene: 12. Germline V gene data show CDR1 as PRHDT and CDR2 as FYEKMQ (reference sequence). The length of the CDR3 is 18 residues.